The 13 T cell receptor beta chains below come from one sample, sequenced in a study of blood T cell repertoires in COVID-19. Sequencing used immunoSEQ multiplex PCR; TCRdb keeps in-frame clones, though not all of them. The data contain 50,000 to 60,000 clones, approximately 88% of them seen just once; the ten biggest clones take up about 28%. The sample consisted of peripheral blood. The receptor source for this set is a human donor in a cohort sampled during active COVID-19.

The chain carries TRBV15 and TRBJ2-1; D is uncertain. Trimming left V 3 bases short and J 5 bases short, with 8 bases between. The CDR3 consists of 13 residues. Looked up from germline, CDR1 is LNHNV and CDR2 is YYDKDF (reference sequence). CDR3 loop: CATSSLSDNEQFF. For the CDR3, the DNA is TGTGCCACCAGCAGTTTGTCGGACAATGAGCAGTTCTTC. Combining the CDR3 with reference TRBV15 and TRBJ2-1 gives the whole variable domain DAMVIQNPRYQVTQFGKPVTLSCSQTLNHNVMYWYQQKSSQAPKLLFHYYDKDFNNEADTPDNFQSRRPNTSFCFLDIRSPGLGDTAMYLCATSSLSDNEQFFGPGTRLTVL.

The genes are TRBV11-3 and TRBJ2-1, with a possible D match to TRBD2 (7 bases). Germline V gene lookup returns CDR1 SGHNT and CDR2 YENEEA. This CDR3 contains 15 residues. Trimming took off 3 bases at V and 3 bases at J, with 12 bases between the two ends. The CDR3 reads CASSLGGRGYNEQFF. The CDR3 DNA reads TGTGCCAGCAGCTTGGGGGGGCGAGGCTACAATGAGCAGTTCTTC. The variable domain in full, with the rest retrieved from reference TRBV11-3 and TRBJ2-1, is EAGVVQSPRYKIIEKKQPVAFWCNPISGHNTLYWYLQNLGQGPELLIRYENEEAVDDSQLPKDRFSAERLKGVDSTLKIQPAELGDSAVYLCASSLGGRGYNEQFFGPGTRLTVL.

The CDR3 sequence: CASSTGPGTDTQYF. In DNA, the CDR3 is TGTGCCAGTAGTACTGGGCCTGGCACAGATACGCAGTATTTT. The rearrangement links TRBV19 to TRBJ2-3, with no clear D. This CDR3 has 14 amino acids. The ends were cut back, 4 bases at V and 1 base at J, with 9 bases in the middle. The germline gives CDR1 LNHDA, CDR2 SQIVND (reference sequence).

The chain couples TRBV28 to TRBJ2-1; D remains unclear. Trimming left V 3 bases short and J 0 bases short, with 6 bases between. The germline V gene has CDR1 MDHEN and CDR2 SYDVKM. There are 14 residues in the CDR3. The CDR3 nucleotides read TGTGCCAGCAGTTTTAGTGTCTCCTACAATGAGCAGTTCTTC. Translation gives CASSFSVSYNEQFF.

This clone occurred once. This sequence joins TRBV7-8 and TRBJ2-7, with 11 bases that match TRBD1. CDR3 length: 14 amino acids. Trimming took 3 bases from V and 3 from J; bases not matched to a gene: 1. Germline CDR1 is SGHVS and CDR2 is FQNEAQ. The CDR3: CASSFGTGGYEQYF. The DNA of the CDR3 is TGTGCCAGCAGCTTTGGGACAGGGGGCTACGAGCAGTACTTC. Based on the CDR3 plus reference TRBV7-8 and TRBJ2-7, the full variable domain is GAGVSQSPRYKVAKRGQDVALRCDPISGHVSLFWYQQALGQGPEFLTYFQNEAQLDKSGLPSDRFFAERPEGSVSTLKIQRTQQEDSAVYLCASSFGTGGYEQYFGPGTRLTVT.

This clone was observed a few times. The chain uses TRBV19 and TRBJ2-5; 9 bases line up with TRBD2. V was pared by 1 base and J by 2 bases, with 5 bases of the junction left unmatched. Germline CDR1 reads LNHDA; CDR2 reads SQIVND (reference sequence). This CDR3 has 16 amino acids. This CDR3 is CASSIGGTSRQETQYF. CDR3 sequence (DNA): TGTGCCAGTAGTATAGGGGGGACTAGCAGACAAGAGACCCAGTACTTC. Drawing the rest from reference TRBV19 and TRBJ2-5, the complete variable domain is DGGITQSPKYLFRKEGQNVTLSCEQNLNHDAMYWYRQDPGQGLRLIYYSQIVNDFQKGDIAEGYSVSREKKESFPLTVTSAQKNPTAFYLCASSIGGTSRQETQYFGPGTRLLVL.

This chain links TRBV6-2 or TRBV6-3 with TRBJ2-1; TRBD2 agrees at 8 bases. Trimming at V came to 5 bases and at J to 9 bases, leaving 15 bases not matched to a gene. CDR3 size: 16 residues. CDR1 and CDR2 from the germline V gene are MNHEY and SVGEGT. The CDR3 loop is CASSRGTSPHPAEQFF. The CDR3 DNA follows: TGTGCCAGCAGTAGAGGGACTAGTCCCCACCCGGCTGAGCAGTTCTTC.

CDR3 sequence (DNA): TGCAGCGTTAACAGGGAGAGTTCCTACGAGCAGTACTTC. It translates to CSVNRESSYEQYF. This chain links TRBV29-1 with TRBJ2-7; possibly TRBD1 for D (6 bases). Trimming shortened V by 5 bases and J by 1 base, and 12 bases separated the two germline ends. CDR1 and CDR2 (germline): SQVTM, ANQGSEA. The CDR3 is 13 amino acids.

The chain combines TRBV7-3 with TRBJ2-2; TRBD2 is a possible D gene (6 bases). The CDR3 spans 14 residues. The germline V and J ends were trimmed by 8 bases and 2 bases, with 12 bases remaining between them. Germline V CDR1 and CDR2: SGHTA, FQGTGA. CDR3 sequence reads: CASRRDFNTGELFF. CDR3 nucleotides: TGTGCCAGCCGCCGGGACTTTAACACCGGGGAGCTGTTTTTT.

The genes are TRBV7-9 and TRBJ2-7; a possible D gene is TRBD2 (5 bases). Germline CDR1 SEHNR, CDR2 FQNEAQ (reference sequence). Trimming removed 0 bases from V and 5 bases from J, with 20 bases in between. The CDR3 sequence is 17 residues long. The CDR3 sequence is CASSLAVATRREHEQYV. The CDR3 DNA sequence: TGTGCCAGCAGCTTAGCGGTGGCTACCAGACGGGAACACGAGCAGTACGTC.

V is TRBV5-4 and J is TRBJ2-5, with TRBD2 matching 11 bases. With V trimmed by 1 base and J by 5 bases, 13 bases remained unmatched. The CDR3 totals 18 residues. CDR1 is SGHNT and CDR2 is YYREEE in the germline V gene (reference sequence). The CDR3 protein is CASSLMTLSGGASETQYF. The CDR3 region has the DNA TGTGCCAGCAGCTTGATGACTCTTAGCGGGGGGGCGTCGGAGACCCAGTACTTC.

CDR3 nucleotide sequence: TGTGCCAGCAGCGCACAGGGGGCGCGGACTGAAGCTTTCTTT. Its protein product is CASSAQGARTEAFF. This chain joins TRBV28 and TRBJ1-1, with 9 nucleotides matching TRBD1. Germline V gives CDR1 MDHEN, CDR2 SYDVKM. There are 14 residues in the CDR3. The V segment lost 6 bases and the J segment 5 bases; nucleotides outside the gene matches: 7.

The CDR3 sequence: CATQGVGYEQYF. The CDR3 DNA is TGTGCCACACAGGGGGTAGGGTACGAGCAGTACTTC. The chain couples TRBV2 to TRBJ2-7, with 8 bases aligning to TRBD1. V dropped 10 bases and J dropped 4; count of bases not matched to a gene: 6. The CDR3 has 12 amino acids. CDR1 and CDR2 from the germline V gene are SNHLY and FYNNEI.